This TCR beta chain emerged from a study of blood T cell repertoires in COVID-19. The wider study: COVID-19 samples collected from the United States, Italy and Spain covered acute and convalescent phases. From T cells, B-cell-depleted T cells, or PBMCs came the material, which was cDNA or gDNA.

The assay was immunoSEQ multiplex PCR, and TCRdb's table has in-frame clones only and misses some. Of roughly 250,000 clones listed, about 91% are singletons. The CDR3 runs 19 residues. V shed 2 bases and J 4 bases; nucleotides not matched to a gene: 13. CDR1 MDHEN and CDR2 SYDVKM come from the germline V gene. The chain is built from TRBV28 and TRBJ2-3, with 12 bases fitting TRBD2. Source material: PBMCs or T cells enriched from blood (not recorded which). The clonotype was recovered from a woman aged 35 to 49 with acute COVID-19. CDR3 loop: CASSLGTSGSRMGADTQYF. For the CDR3, the DNA is TGTGCCAGCAGTTTAGGGACTAGCGGGTCTCGAATGGGCGCAGATACGCAGTATTTT.